The 5 T cell receptor beta chains below come from one sample, sequenced in a study of lymphopenia after photon versus proton radiotherapy. Method: immunoSEQ multiplex PCR; TCRdb's copy keeps in-frame clones and lacks some. The table records 25,000 to 30,000 clones, roughly 90% of them present only once. This specimen was peripheral blood, taken from a patient treated with proton-based radiotherapy. The receptors stem from a woman aged 60-75 years with cholangiocarcinoma. Some clones in this sample may be carry-over from other donors' samples.

The rearrangement links TRBV7-9 to TRBJ2-6; TRBD1 matches at 9 bases. V lost 7 bases and J lost 3; bases outside the gene matches: 4. The germline V gene encodes CDR1 SEHNR and CDR2 FQNEAQ (reference sequence). The CDR3 is 15 residues long. The DNA for the CDR3 is TGTGCCAGCACCCTGACAGGGGGTGGGGCCAACGTCCTGACTTTC. Its protein is CASTLTGGGANVLTF.

The rearrangement uses TRBV10-1 and TRBJ2-7, with 8 positions matching TRBD1. This CDR3 comprises 14 residues. Germline CDR1 is WNHNN and CDR2 is SYGVQD (reference sequence). With 2 bases clipped from V and 1 base from J, the junction kept 1 base outside the gene matches. The CDR3 DNA reads as TGCGCCAGCAGTGAGAGGACAGGGTCCTACGAGCAGTACTTC. Its translation: CASSERTGSYEQYF.

The chain recombines TRBV10-2 with TRBJ2-1; D tentatively reads TRBD1 or TRBD2 (5 bases each). The CDR3 is 13 residues long. Trimming took 6 bases from V and 5 from J, leaving 11 bases between them. CDR1 WSHSY and CDR2 SAAADI come from the germline V gene. As DNA, the CDR3 is TGCGCCAGCAGACGGGACGGAGACAATGAGCAGTTCTTC. Translated: CASRRDGDNEQFF.

This clone was recorded a few times. CDR3 sequence reads: CATSTGGHSGNTIYF. CDR3 nucleotides: TGCGCCACTTCAACAGGGGGCCACTCTGGAAACACCATATATTTT. J is TRBJ1-3 and V is TRBV10-2; 9 nucleotides line up with TRBD1. The CDR3 totals 15 residues. Germline V gene lookup returns CDR1 WSHSY and CDR2 SAAADI. The V gene end was trimmed by 10 bases and the J gene end by 0 bases; junction bases not matched to a gene: 7.

The V call is TRBV6-5, the J call TRBJ2-1; 7 bases agree with TRBD2. The junction had 1 base not matched to a gene; V was cut back by 2 bases and J by 0 bases. The CDR3 sequence is 15 residues long. Per the germline V gene, CDR1 is MNHEY and CDR2 is SVGAGI. CDR3 in amino acids: CASSYSGASYNEQFF. CDR3 DNA: TGTGCCAGCAGTTACAGCGGGGCCTCCTACAATGAGCAGTTCTTC.